Listed below are T cell receptor beta chains from one sample, sequenced in a study of T cell responses to AZD1222 COVID-19 vaccine. Produced via immunoSEQ multiplex PCR; TCRdb's table is partial and in-frame only. This table holds 90,000 to 150,000 clones, around nine tenths found once. The specimen was peripheral blood, collected on day 0 of AZD1222 vaccination. Receptor source: an adult in good health. Both conserved end residues are part of each CDR3. The D gene is left open where the match is weak. The listing skips clone size in some rows; elsewhere it reads once, few, many or a size class.

clone size	D gene	J gene	V gene	CDR3 protein	CDR3 DNA
-	TRBD2	TRBJ2-3	TRBV5-1	CASSLEAGESDTQYF	TGCGCCAGCAGCTTGGAGGCGGGAGAATCAGATACGCAGTATTTT
-	TRBD2	TRBJ2-1	TRBV18	CASSPGTSAYNEQFF	TGTGCCAGCTCGCCCGGGACTAGCGCCTACAATGAGCAGTTCTTC
once	-	TRBJ1-6	TRBV19	CASKGRGRESPLHF	TGTGCCAGTAAAGGCAGGGGTAGAGAATCACCCCTCCACTTT
once	-	TRBJ2-7	TRBV10-1	CASSAGAGYEQYF	TGCGCCAGCAGTGCAGGAGCGGGCTACGAGCAGTACTTC
-	-	TRBJ1-1	TRBV2	CASSDWDLKGDTEAFF	TGTGCCAGCAGTGATTGGGACCTAAAAGGGGACACTGAAGCTTTCTTT
-	-	TRBJ2-2	TRBV19	CASSLALGSDTGELFF	TGTGCCAGTAGCCTGGCCCTCGGGTCGGACACCGGGGAGCTGTTTTTT
-	-	TRBJ1-2	TRBV28	CASRGAPHGYTF	TGTGCCAGCAGGGGGGCCCCACATGGCTACACCTTC
few	-	TRBJ2-7	TRBV2	CASSEQGFNEQYF	TGTGCCAGCAGCGAACAGGGTTTTAACGAGCAGTACTTC
-	-	TRBJ1-1	TRBV5-1	CASSLEVGTEAFF	TGCGCCAGCAGCTTGGAAGTCGGCACTGAAGCTTTCTTT
-	-	TRBJ1-3	TRBV19	CASSIDLHSGNTIYF	TGTGCCAGTAGTATAGATCTGCACTCTGGAAACACCATATATTTT
-	-	TRBJ1-6	TRBV7-5	CARTRTTRGNSPLHF	TGTGCCAGAACCCGGACAACTCGAGGAAATTCACCCCTCCACTTT
few	-	TRBJ2-5	TRBV5-1	CASSPGGPETQYF	TGCGCCAGCAGCCCGGGCGGACCGGAGACCCAGTACTTC
-	-	TRBJ1-3	TRBV9	CASSGRTAGNTIYF	TGTGCCAGCAGCGGACGGACTGCGGGGAACACCATATATTTT
once	-	TRBJ1-2	TRBV4-2	CASSQDEGLARGKGYGYTF	TGTGCCAGCAGCCAAGATGAGGGACTAGCCCGGGGGAAAGGGTATGGCTACACCTTC
-	TRBD1	TRBJ2-7	TRBV12-3/TRBV12-4	CASSPGTGSEQYF	TGTGCCAGCAGCCCCGGGACAGGGTCCGAGCAGTACTTC
-	-	TRBJ2-7	TRBV10-1	CASSESAGVGAYEQYF	TGCGCCAGCAGTGAGTCGGCAGGGGTTGGGGCCTACGAGCAGTACTTC
-	-	TRBJ2-5	TRBV7-3	CAGSLTPGAAETQYF	TGTGCCGGCAGCTTAACCCCGGGGGCCGCGGAGACCCAGTACTTC
medium-sized	TRBD2	TRBJ2-1	TRBV2	CASSYSGLAGVYNEQFF	TGTGCCAGCAGTTACAGCGGACTAGCGGGAGTATACAATGAGCAGTTCTTC
-	-	TRBJ2-7	TRBV18	CASSLTGRYEQYF	TGTGCCAGCTCGCTGACAGGCCGCTACGAGCAGTACTTC
-	TRBD1	TRBJ1-4	TRBV28	CASSGRDRGPNEKLFF	TGTGCCAGCAGTGGCCGGGACAGGGGACCGAATGAAAAACTGTTTTTT
once	TRBD2	TRBJ2-6	TRBV6-2/TRBV6-3	CASSYSRRRGVSGANVLTF	TGTGCCAGCAGTTACTCGCGGCGGCGGGGGGTCTCTGGGGCCAACGTCCTGACTTTC
-	TRBD1	TRBJ1-4	TRBV27	CASSPDRAVGDEKLFF	TGTGCCAGCAGTCCCGACAGGGCCGTAGGAGATGAAAAACTGTTTTTT
-	-	TRBJ2-1	TRBV28	CAAGRLHNEQFF	TGTGCCGCCGGGAGACTCCACAATGAGCAGTTCTTC